The TCR beta chain described here comes from a study of CD8 T cells in ankylosing spondylitis. Regarding this clonotype: The antigen is not known.

Study-wide points: Disease-linked clones reportedly showed significant enrichment in matched ankylosing spondylitis synovial fluid. It appeared that ankylosing spondylitis blood was characterized by a TCR beta motif of 8 or 9 highly homologous variants. The authors found the disease-linked clones to be CD8+ and relatively rare in peripheral blood.

Per the germline V gene, CDR1 is LNHNV and CDR2 is YYDKDF (reference sequence). V was clipped by 0 bases and J by 0 bases, with 9 bases between them. The CDR3 is 15 amino acids. Quantitative molecular-barcoded 5'-RACE generated the TCR beta libraries. One entry per CDR3 protein results from TCRdb running MiXCR on the 5' RACE reads. Of approximately 250,000 distinct CDR3 sequences in the sample, more than 20% are singletons; the top ten hold roughly 0.67%. The TCR originated in a male donor with ankylosing spondylitis or in good health (not recorded which). The chain is built from TRBV15 and TRBJ2-7, with D possibly TRBD1 on 5 matching bases. Sequencing input: blood, either unsorted or a sorted T cell fraction (not recorded which). This CDR3 reads CATSRDLDSSYEQYF. CDR3 in DNA: TGTGCCACCAGCAGAGACTTAGACAGCTCCTACGAGCAGTACTTC.